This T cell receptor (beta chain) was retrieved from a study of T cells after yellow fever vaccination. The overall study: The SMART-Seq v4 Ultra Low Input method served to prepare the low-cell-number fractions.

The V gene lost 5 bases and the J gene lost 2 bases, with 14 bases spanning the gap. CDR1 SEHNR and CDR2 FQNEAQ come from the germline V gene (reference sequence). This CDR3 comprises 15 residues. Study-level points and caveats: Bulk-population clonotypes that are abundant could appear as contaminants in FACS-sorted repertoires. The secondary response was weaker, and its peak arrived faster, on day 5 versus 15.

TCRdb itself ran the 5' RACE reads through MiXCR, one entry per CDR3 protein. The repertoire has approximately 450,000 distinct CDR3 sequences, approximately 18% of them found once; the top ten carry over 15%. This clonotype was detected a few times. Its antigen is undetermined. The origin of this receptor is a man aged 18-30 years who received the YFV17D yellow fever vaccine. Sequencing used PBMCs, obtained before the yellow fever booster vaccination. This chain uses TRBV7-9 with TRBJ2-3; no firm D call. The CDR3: CASSPRGGPTDTQYF. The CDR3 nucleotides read TGTGCCAGCAGCCCTCGAGGCGGCCCCACAGATACGCAGTATTTT.